The rows below give T cell receptor beta chains drawn from one sample of a study of blood T cell repertoires in COVID-19. Data came from immunoSEQ multiplex PCR; TCRdb stores just in-frame clones and leaves some out. Found here are about 210,000 clones, about 85% of them singletons; the top ten hold under 2%. Sequenced: peripheral blood. The receptors come from an older man with acute or convalescent COVID-19. Both conserved end residues are part of each CDR3. The order of the fields is clone size, V gene, J gene, D gene, CDR3 DNA, CDR3 protein. D genes are given only for firm matches. Part of the rows lack a size; the others show once, few, many or a class for expanded clones.

abundance: NA; v_gene: TRBV10-3; j_gene: TRBJ2-3; d_gene: NA; CDR3nt: TGTGCCATCAGTGAGGGGGGGAGAATCACAGATACGCAGTATTTT; CDR3aa: CAISEGGRITDTQYF
abundance: NA; v_gene: TRBV2; j_gene: TRBJ2-7; d_gene: TRBD2; CDR3nt: TGTGCCAGCAGCCAAGGGACTAGCGGTTACGAGCAGTACTTC; CDR3aa: CASSQGTSGYEQYF
abundance: NA; v_gene: TRBV7-9; j_gene: TRBJ1-2; d_gene: NA; CDR3nt: TGTGCCAGCAGCTTAGGAGGCCGGGTGGAGGGCTACACCTTC; CDR3aa: CASSLGGRVEGYTF
abundance: NA; v_gene: TRBV19; j_gene: TRBJ1-1; d_gene: NA; CDR3nt: TGTGCCAGTAGTAGAGGCAGGGTGGGCACTGAAGCTTTCTTT; CDR3aa: CASSRGRVGTEAFF
abundance: NA; v_gene: TRBV5-1; j_gene: TRBJ1-3; d_gene: NA; CDR3nt: TGCGCCAGCAGCTTACAGGGAATCAACCGGGCCTCTGGAAACACCATATATTTT; CDR3aa: CASSLQGINRASGNTIYF
abundance: few; v_gene: TRBV7-2; j_gene: TRBJ2-4; d_gene: NA; CDR3nt: TGTGCCAGCACCCTCGGGAGCGGAGTGGGATTCCTCCCTTTCTTC; CDR3aa: CASTLGSGVGFLPFF
abundance: NA; v_gene: TRBV27; j_gene: TRBJ2-1; d_gene: NA; CDR3nt: TGTGCCAGCAGTTTGAGACTTCTTGGGTACAATGAGCAGTTCTTC; CDR3aa: CASSLRLLGYNEQFF
abundance: NA; v_gene: TRBV27; j_gene: TRBJ1-4; d_gene: NA; CDR3nt: TGTGCCAGCAGTTTCCGGCAGGGAACTGAAAAACTGTTTTTT; CDR3aa: CASSFRQGTEKLFF
abundance: NA; v_gene: TRBV4-1; j_gene: TRBJ2-7; d_gene: TRBD2; CDR3nt: TGCGCCAGCAGCCCGGGACTAGCGGGATACTACGAGCAGTACTTC; CDR3aa: CASSPGLAGYYEQYF
abundance: NA; v_gene: TRBV19; j_gene: TRBJ1-5; d_gene: TRBD1; CDR3nt: TGTGCCAGTAGTGGGACAGTGTATAGCAATCAGCCCCAGCATTTT; CDR3aa: CASSGTVYSNQPQHF
abundance: once; v_gene: TRBV3-1/TRBV3-2; j_gene: TRBJ2-5; d_gene: NA; CDR3nt: TGTGCCAGCAGCCAAGTTAGCGGCAACCAAGAGACCCAGTACTTC; CDR3aa: CASSQVSGNQETQYF
abundance: NA; v_gene: TRBV5-1; j_gene: TRBJ1-3; d_gene: NA; CDR3nt: TGCGCCAGCAGCTTGGCCGGAGCTTCCTCTGGAAACACCATATATTTT; CDR3aa: CASSLAGASSGNTIYF
abundance: NA; v_gene: TRBV7-9; j_gene: TRBJ2-4; d_gene: NA; CDR3nt: TGTGCCAGCAGCGACACCGGGATCGACATTCAGTACTTC; CDR3aa: CASSDTGIDIQYF
abundance: NA; v_gene: TRBV7-3; j_gene: TRBJ2-3; d_gene: NA; CDR3nt: TGTGCCAGCAGCTTCGGACTAGGGGGTACGCAGTATTTT; CDR3aa: CASSFGLGGTQYF
abundance: NA; v_gene: TRBV19; j_gene: TRBJ2-1; d_gene: TRBD2; CDR3nt: TGTGCCAGTAGTAGGGCCGGGACTAGCGGGAAAGACAATGAGCAGTTCTTC; CDR3aa: CASSRAGTSGKDNEQFF
abundance: NA; v_gene: TRBV24-1; j_gene: TRBJ2-1; d_gene: NA; CDR3nt: TGTGCCACCGGGCAGAGGGATATGGGTTACAATGAGCAGTTCTTC; CDR3aa: CATGQRDMGYNEQFF
abundance: NA; v_gene: TRBV4-2; j_gene: TRBJ2-7; d_gene: TRBD2; CDR3nt: TGTGCCAGCAGCCAAACTAGCGGACAAACCTACGAGCAGTACTTC; CDR3aa: CASSQTSGQTYEQYF
abundance: NA; v_gene: TRBV7-3; j_gene: TRBJ2-2; d_gene: TRBD1; CDR3nt: TGTGCCAGCAGCCTCGACGACAGGGCAGGGAGGGAGCTGTTTTTT; CDR3aa: CASSLDDRAGRELFF
abundance: NA; v_gene: TRBV3-1/TRBV3-2; j_gene: TRBJ1-3; d_gene: TRBD1; CDR3nt: TGTGCCAGCAGCCAGACAGGGGGATATGGAAACACCATATATTTT; CDR3aa: CASSQTGGYGNTIYF
abundance: NA; v_gene: TRBV6-5; j_gene: TRBJ2-7; d_gene: TRBD1; CDR3nt: TGTGCCACCCTGAGGACAGGGTCAGACGAGCAGTACTTC; CDR3aa: CATLRTGSDEQYF
abundance: NA; v_gene: TRBV7-2; j_gene: TRBJ2-1; d_gene: TRBD2; CDR3nt: TGTGCCAGCAGCCCCCTTGCGGGAGGGCCGGGCAATGAGCAGTTCTTC; CDR3aa: CASSPLAGGPGNEQFF
abundance: once; v_gene: TRBV7-8; j_gene: TRBJ1-1; d_gene: TRBD1; CDR3nt: TGTGCCAGCAGCCTCCAGGGGGCGGCTTACACTGAAGCTTTCTTT; CDR3aa: CASSLQGAAYTEAFF
abundance: NA; v_gene: TRBV9; j_gene: TRBJ2-3; d_gene: TRBD2; CDR3nt: TGTGCCAGCAGCGTAAGCGGGAGAACAGATACGCAGTATTTT; CDR3aa: CASSVSGRTDTQYF
abundance: NA; v_gene: TRBV7-9; j_gene: TRBJ1-2; d_gene: TRBD1; CDR3nt: TGTGCCAGCAGCTCAACTGTAACAGGGGGGATCTATGGCTACACCTTC; CDR3aa: CASSSTVTGGIYGYTF
abundance: NA; v_gene: TRBV29-1; j_gene: TRBJ2-5; d_gene: NA; CDR3nt: TGCAGCGTTGACAGGGAAACTCAAGAGACCCAGTACTTC; CDR3aa: CSVDRETQETQYF
abundance: many; v_gene: TRBV7-2; j_gene: TRBJ1-2; d_gene: TRBD1; CDR3nt: TGTGCCAGCAGCTTAGATGCGACAGGGATCTATGGCTACACCTTC; CDR3aa: CASSLDATGIYGYTF